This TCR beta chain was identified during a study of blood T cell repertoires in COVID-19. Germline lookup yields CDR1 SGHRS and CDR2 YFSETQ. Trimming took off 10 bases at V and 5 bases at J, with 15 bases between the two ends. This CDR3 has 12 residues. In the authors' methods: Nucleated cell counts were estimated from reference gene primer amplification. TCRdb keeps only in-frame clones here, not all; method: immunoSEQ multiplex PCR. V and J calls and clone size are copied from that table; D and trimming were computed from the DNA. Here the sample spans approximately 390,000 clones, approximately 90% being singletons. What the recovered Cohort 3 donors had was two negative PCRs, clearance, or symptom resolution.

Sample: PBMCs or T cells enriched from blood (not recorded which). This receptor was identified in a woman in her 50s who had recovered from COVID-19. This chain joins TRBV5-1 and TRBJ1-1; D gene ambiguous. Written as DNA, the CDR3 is TGCGCCTCACGGAAGGAGGAAACTGAAGCTTTCTTT. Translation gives CASRKEETEAFF.